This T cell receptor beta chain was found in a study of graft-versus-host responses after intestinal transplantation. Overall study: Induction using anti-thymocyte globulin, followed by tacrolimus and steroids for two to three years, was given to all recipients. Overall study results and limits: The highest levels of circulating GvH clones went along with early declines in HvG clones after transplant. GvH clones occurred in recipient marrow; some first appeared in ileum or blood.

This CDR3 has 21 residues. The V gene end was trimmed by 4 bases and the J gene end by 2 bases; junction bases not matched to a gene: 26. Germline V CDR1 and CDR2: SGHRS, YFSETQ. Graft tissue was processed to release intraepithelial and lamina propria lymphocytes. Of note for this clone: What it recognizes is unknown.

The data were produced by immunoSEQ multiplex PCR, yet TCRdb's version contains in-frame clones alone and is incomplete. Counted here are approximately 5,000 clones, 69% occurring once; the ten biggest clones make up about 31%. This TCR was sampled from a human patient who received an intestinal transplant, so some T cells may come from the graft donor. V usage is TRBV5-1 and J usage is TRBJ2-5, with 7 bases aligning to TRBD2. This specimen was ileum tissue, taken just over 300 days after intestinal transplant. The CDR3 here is CASSVLPPSVRGSGGQETQYF. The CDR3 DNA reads TGCGCCAGCAGCGTCCTCCCCCCTTCGGTGCGCGGGAGCGGAGGACAAGAGACCCAGTACTTC. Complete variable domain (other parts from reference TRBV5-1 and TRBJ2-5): KAGVTQTPRYLIKTRGQQVTLSCSPISGHRSVSWYQQTPGQGLQFLFEYFSETQRNKGNFPGRFSGRQFSNSRSEMNVSTLELGDSALYLCASSVLPPSVRGSGGQETQYFGPGTRLLVL.